This TCR beta chain was documented in a study of blood T cells in healthy people across ages. Regarding the study as a whole: It was held that diversity estimates obtained from one million T cells represented underestimates. Age brought a roughly linear fall in TCR beta diversity measured per million T cells. Researchers said unsorted PBMCs prevented a conclusive naive versus antigen-experienced comparison.

With regard to this clonotype: Its specificity is not known.

A sample-barcoded 5' primer and a J-beta primer mix were used in a second PCR of roughly 7 to 11 cycles. Each cDNA was tagged by a template-switch adaptor containing 12 random nucleotides. TCRdb reprocessed the 5' RACE reads via MiXCR and lists one record per CDR3 protein. This sample carries over 1.5 million distinct CDR3 sequences, around 50% of them seen once, and the ten largest clones take roughly 2.1%. The trim removed 8 bases at V and 3 bases at J, leaving 8 bases unmatched. This CDR3 contains 14 residues. From germline, CDR1 is ENHRY and CDR2 SYGVKD. Sample: blood. This chain connects TRBV10-3 to TRBJ2-7; 9 bases agree with TRBD1. The receptor was derived from a woman aged 40-49 years in good health. This CDR3 reads CAIRKQGANYEQYF. In DNA, the CDR3 is TGTGCCATCCGGAAACAGGGGGCAAACTACGAGCAGTACTTC.